The present T cell receptor beta chain was sequenced within a study of PD-1 blockade in mismatch repair-deficient tumors. Profiled with immunoSEQ multiplex PCR; TCRdb holds only in-frame clones, not every one. The sample has 25,000 to 30,000 clones, about 81% seen once. The V gene's germline CDR1 is SGDLS and CDR2 YYNGEE. With 0 bases removed from V and 2 bases from J, the gap between germline ends came to 12 bases. CDR3 length: 16 residues. The specimen was PBMCs, collected before pembrolizumab treatment. The sequence derives from an adult with mismatch repair-deficient cancer. The chain combines TRBV9 with TRBJ1-3; D may be TRBD1 (6 bases). In nucleotides, the CDR3 is TGTGCCAGCAGCGTAGGGGACATACTCCCTGGAAACACCATATATTTT. Its translation is CASSVGDILPGNTIYF.